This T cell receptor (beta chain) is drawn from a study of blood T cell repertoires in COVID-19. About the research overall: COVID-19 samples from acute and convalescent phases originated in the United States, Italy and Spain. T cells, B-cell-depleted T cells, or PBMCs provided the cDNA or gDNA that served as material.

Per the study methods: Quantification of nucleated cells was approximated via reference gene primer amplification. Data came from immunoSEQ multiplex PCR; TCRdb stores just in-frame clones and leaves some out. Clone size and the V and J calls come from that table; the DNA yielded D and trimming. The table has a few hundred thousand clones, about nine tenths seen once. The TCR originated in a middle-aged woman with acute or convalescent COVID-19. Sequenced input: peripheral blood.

CDR3 bases: TGTGCCAGTAGTATAGACTTTTTGACAGGTTCTTTGGATTCACCCCTCCACTTT. Amino acid sequence: CASSIDFLTGSLDSPLHF. This chain connects TRBV19 to TRBJ1-6, with D perhaps TRBD1 (6 bases). CDR1 and CDR2 (germline): LNHDA, SQIVND (reference sequence). The germline V and J ends were trimmed by 0 bases and 8 bases, with 20 bases remaining between them. The CDR3 length is 18 residues.